What follows is one TCR beta chain and its context. Antigen specificity is unknown. PCR was performed using 60 Vbeta and 13 Jbeta primers. Sequencing used immunoSEQ multiplex PCR; TCRdb keeps in-frame clones, though not all of them. This sample has approximately 140,000 clones, with approximately 70% found just once. These data are taken from a study of cytomegalovirus exposure and HLA in healthy donors. Study findings and constraints: It was confirmed in vitro that a few of the CMV-associated chains were specific for CMV antigens.

This sequence originates from a young woman in good health and CMV-seronegative. The material sequenced was PBMCs.

The CDR3 sequence: CASSIGGGQPQHF. The CDR3 DNA reads as TGTGCCAGTAGTATCGGGGGTGGTCAGCCCCAGCATTTT. The chain links TRBV19 to TRBJ1-5, with D perhaps matching TRBD1 (5 bases). The germline gives CDR1 LNHDA, CDR2 SQIVND (reference sequence). Trimming removed 3 bases at V and 6 bases at J, with 9 bases between. This CDR3 contains 13 residues.